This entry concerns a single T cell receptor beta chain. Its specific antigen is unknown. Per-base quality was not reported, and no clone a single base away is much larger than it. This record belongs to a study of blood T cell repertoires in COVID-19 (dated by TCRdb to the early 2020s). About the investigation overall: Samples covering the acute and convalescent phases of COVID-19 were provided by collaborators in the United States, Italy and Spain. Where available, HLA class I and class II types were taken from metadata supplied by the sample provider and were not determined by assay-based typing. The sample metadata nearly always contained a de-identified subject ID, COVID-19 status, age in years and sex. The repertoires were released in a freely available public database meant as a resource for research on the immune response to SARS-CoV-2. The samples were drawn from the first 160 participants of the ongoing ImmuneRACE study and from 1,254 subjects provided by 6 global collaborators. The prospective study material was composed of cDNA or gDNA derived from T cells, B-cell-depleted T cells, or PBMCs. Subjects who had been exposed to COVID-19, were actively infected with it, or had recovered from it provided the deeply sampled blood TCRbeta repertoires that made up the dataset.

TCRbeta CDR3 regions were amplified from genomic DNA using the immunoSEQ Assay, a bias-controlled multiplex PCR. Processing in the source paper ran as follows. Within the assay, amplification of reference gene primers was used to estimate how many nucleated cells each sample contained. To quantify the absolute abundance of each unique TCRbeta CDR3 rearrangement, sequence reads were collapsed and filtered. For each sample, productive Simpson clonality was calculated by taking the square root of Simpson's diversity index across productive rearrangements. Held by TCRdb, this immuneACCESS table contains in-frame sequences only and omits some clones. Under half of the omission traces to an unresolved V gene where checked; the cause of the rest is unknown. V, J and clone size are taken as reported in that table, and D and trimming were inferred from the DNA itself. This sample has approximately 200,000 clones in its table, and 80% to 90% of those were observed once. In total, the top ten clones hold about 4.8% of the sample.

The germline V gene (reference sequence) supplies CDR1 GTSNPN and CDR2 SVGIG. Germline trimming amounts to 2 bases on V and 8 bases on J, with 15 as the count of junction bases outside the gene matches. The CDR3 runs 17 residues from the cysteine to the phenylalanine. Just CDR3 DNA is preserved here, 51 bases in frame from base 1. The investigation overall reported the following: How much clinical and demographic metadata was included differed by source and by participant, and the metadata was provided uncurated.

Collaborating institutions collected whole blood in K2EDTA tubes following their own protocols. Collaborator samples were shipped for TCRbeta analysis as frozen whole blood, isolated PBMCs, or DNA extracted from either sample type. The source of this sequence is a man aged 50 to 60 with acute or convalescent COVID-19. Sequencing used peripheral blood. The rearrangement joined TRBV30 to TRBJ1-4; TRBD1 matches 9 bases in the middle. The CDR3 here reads CAWSRGDRGSYWEKLFF. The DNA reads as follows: TGTGCCTGGAGTAGGGGCGACAGGGGGTCGTATTGGGAAAAACTGTTTTTT.